This T cell receptor (beta chain) was recovered during a study of tumor-infiltrating lymphocytes in oesophageal squamous cell carcinoma. TCRdb re-called the reads through MiXCR, storing one row per CDR3 protein. The data show 9,500 to 12,000 distinct CDR3 sequences, with roughly 60% seen just once and less than 75% held by the top ten. The CDR3 length equals 17 residues, ends included. Germline CDR1 reads KGHSH; CDR2 reads LQKENI. Worth noting for this clonotype: Since no conserved phenylalanine or tryptophan closes the CDR3, a read error is the likely cause. No DNA is shown, since the ends of the CDR3 on it are uncertain; the CDR3 is the one TCRdb lists.

V is TRBV18 and J is TRBJ2-5; the D segment call TRBD1 is taken from the table without a DNA check. This receptor was taken from a female donor with esophageal squamous cell carcinoma. The sequencing sample was made of blood. The CDR3 spells CASSPRQTAPYGYTFGS.